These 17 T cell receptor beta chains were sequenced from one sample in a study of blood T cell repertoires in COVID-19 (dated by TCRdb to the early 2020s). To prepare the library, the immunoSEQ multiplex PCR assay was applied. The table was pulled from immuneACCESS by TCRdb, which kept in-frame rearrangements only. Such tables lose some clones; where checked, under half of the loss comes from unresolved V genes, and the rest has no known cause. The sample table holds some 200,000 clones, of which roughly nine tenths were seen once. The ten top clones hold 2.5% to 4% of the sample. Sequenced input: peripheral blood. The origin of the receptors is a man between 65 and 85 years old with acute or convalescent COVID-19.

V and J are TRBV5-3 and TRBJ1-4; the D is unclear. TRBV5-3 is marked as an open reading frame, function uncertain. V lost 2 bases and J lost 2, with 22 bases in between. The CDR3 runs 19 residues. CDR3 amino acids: CARSFGGPICMATNEKLFF. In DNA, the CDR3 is TGTGCCAGAAGCTTTGGCGGTCCAATTTGCATGGCGACTAATGAAAAACTGTTTTTT.

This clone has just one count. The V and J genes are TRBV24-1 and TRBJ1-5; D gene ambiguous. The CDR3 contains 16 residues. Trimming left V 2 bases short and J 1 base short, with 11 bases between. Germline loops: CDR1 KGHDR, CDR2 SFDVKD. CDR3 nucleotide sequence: TGTGCCACCAGTGATTCGCTGGGAGGGAGCAATCAGCCCCAGCATTTT. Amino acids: CATSDSLGGSNQPQHF.

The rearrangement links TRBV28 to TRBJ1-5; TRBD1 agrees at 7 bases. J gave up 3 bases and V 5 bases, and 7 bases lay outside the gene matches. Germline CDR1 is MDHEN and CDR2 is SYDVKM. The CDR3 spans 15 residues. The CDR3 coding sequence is TGTGCCAGCAGTGTACGGACAGGTTACAATCAGCCCCAGCATTTT. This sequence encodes CASSVRTGYNQPQHF.

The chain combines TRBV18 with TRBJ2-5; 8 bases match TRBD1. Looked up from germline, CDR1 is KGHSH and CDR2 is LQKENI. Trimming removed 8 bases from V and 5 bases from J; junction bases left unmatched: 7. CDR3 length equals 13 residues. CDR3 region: CASADRGRETQYF. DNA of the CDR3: TGTGCCAGCGCAGACAGGGGTAGGGAGACCCAGTACTTC.

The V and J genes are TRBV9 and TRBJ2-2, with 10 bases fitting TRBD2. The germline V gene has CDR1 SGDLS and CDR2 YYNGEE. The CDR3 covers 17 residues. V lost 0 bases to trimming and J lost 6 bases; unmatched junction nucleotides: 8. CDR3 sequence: CASSVATASGGSGELFF. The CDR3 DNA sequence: TGTGCCAGCAGCGTAGCTACGGCTAGCGGGGGTTCCGGGGAGCTGTTTTTT.

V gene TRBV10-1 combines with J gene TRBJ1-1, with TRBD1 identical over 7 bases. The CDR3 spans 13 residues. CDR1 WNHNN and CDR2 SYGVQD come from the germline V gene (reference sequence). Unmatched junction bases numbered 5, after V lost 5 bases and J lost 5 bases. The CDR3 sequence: CASSRDSGTEAFF. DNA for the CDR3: TGCGCCAGCAGTAGGGACAGCGGAACTGAAGCTTTCTTT.

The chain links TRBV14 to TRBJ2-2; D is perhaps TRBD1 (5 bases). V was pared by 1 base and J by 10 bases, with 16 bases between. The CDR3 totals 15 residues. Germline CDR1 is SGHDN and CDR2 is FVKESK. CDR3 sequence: CASSQGQGYWTELFF. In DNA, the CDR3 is TGTGCCAGCAGCCAAGGGCAGGGTTACTGGACGGAGCTGTTTTTT.

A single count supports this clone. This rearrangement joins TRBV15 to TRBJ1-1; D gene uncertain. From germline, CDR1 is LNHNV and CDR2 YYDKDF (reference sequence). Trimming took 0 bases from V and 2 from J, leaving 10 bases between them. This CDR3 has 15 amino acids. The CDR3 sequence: CATSRDGGVNTEAFF. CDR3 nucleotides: TGTGCCACCAGCAGAGATGGCGGGGTAAACACTGAAGCTTTCTTT.

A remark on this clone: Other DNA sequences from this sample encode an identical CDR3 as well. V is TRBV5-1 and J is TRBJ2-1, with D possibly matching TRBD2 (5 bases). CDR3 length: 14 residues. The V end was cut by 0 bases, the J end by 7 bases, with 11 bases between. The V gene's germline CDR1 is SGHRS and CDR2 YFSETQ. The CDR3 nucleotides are TGCGCCAGCAGCTTGGGGACGGGCGGGAATGAGCAGTTCTTC. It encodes CASSLGTGGNEQFF.

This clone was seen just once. As DNA, the CDR3 is TGTGCCAGCAGCGCCGACGGGGATAATTCACCCCTCCACTTT. Amino acid sequence: CASSADGDNSPLHF. The chain recombines TRBV27 with TRBJ1-6, with D hard to call. Germline V gene lookup returns CDR1 MNHEY and CDR2 SMNVEV (reference sequence). This CDR3 has 14 amino acids. The V gene lost 6 bases and the J gene lost 5 bases, with 11 bases spanning the gap.

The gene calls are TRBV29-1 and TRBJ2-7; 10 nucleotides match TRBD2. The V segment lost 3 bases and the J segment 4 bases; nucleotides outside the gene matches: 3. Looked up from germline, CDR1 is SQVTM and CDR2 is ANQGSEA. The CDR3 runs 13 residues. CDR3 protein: CSVDGTSVYEQYF. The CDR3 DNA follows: TGCAGCGTTGACGGGACTAGCGTTTACGAGCAGTACTTC.

For the CDR3, the DNA is TGTGCCAGCAGCGTAGCTAACGGAGATACGCAGTATTTT. It codes for CASSVANGDTQYF. This sequence joins TRBV9 and TRBJ2-3; D is unclear. The CDR3 sequence is 13 residues long. V was trimmed by 0 bases and J by 5 bases, leaving 7 bases between them. Germline V gene sequence: CDR1 SGDLS, CDR2 YYNGEE.

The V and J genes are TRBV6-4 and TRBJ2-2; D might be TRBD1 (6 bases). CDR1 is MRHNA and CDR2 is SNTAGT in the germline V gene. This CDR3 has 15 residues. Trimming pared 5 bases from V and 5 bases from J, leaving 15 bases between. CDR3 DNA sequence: TGTGCCAGCAGTAAGAACCCAGGGGAAACCGGGGAGCTGTTTTTT. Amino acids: CASSKNPGETGELFF.

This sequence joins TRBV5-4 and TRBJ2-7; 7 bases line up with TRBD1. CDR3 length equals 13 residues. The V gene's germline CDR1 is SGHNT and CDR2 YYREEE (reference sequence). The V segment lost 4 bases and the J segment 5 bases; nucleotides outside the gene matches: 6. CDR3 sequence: CASSIQGLDEQYF. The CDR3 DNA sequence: TGTGCCAGCAGCATACAGGGGCTGGACGAGCAGTACTTC.

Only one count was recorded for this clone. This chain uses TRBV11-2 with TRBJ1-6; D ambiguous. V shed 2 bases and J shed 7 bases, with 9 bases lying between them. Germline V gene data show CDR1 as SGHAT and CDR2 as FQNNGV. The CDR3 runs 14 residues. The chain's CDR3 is CASSLRRVNSPLHF. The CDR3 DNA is TGTGCCAGCAGCTTACGCCGGGTAAATTCACCCCTCCACTTT.

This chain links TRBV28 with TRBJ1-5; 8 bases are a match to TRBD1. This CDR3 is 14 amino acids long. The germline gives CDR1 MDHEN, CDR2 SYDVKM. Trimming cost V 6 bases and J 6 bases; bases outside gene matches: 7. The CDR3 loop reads CASRLTGEGQPQHF. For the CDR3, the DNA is TGTGCCAGCAGACTGACAGGGGAGGGTCAGCCCCAGCATTTT.

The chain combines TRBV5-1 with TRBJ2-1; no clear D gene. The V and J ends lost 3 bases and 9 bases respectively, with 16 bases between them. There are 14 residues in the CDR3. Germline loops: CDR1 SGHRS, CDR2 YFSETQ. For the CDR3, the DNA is TGCGCCAGCAGCTACGTAATAATGGTCGGTGAGCAGTTCTTC. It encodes CASSYVIMVGEQFF.